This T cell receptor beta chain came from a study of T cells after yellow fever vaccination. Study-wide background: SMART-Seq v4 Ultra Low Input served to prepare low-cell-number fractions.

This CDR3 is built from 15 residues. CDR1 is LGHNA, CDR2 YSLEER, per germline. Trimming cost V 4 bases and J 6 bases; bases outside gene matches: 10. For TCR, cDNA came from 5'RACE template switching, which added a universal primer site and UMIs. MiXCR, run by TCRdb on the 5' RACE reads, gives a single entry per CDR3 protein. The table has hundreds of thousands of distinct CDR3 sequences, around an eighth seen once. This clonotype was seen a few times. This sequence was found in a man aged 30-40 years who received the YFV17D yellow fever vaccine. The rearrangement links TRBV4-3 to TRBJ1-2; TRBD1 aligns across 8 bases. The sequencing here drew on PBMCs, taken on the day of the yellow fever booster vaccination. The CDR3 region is CASSRTRQGLHGYTF. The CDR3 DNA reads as TGCGCCAGCAGCCGCACCAGACAGGGGTTGCATGGCTACACCTTC.